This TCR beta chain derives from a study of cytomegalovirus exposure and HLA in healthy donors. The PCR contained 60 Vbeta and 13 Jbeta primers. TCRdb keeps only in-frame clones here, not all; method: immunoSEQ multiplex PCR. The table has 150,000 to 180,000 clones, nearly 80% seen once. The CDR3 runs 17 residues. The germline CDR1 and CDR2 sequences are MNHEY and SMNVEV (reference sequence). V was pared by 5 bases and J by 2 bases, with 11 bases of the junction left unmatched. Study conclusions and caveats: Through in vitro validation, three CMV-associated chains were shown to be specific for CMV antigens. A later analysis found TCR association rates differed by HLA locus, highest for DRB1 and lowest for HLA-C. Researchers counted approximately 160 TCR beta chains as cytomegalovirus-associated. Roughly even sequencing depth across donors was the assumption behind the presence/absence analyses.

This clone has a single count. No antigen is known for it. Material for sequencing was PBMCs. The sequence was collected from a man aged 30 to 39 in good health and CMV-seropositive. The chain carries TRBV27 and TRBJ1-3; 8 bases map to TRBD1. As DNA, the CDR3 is TGTGCCAGCAGTCCCTCCTGGGGCAGGGGGCCTGGAAACACCATATATTTT. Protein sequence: CASSPSWGRGPGNTIYF.